Below, 32 T cell receptor beta chains from the same sample are listed, as sequenced in a study of blood T cell repertoires in COVID-19. Repertoires were generated with immunoSEQ multiplex PCR, while TCRdb's copy carries only in-frame clones and drops some. The data hold 120,000 to 150,000 clones, with 88% observed a single time. The sequenced material came from peripheral blood. Receptors were obtained from a middle-aged man with active or convalescent COVID-19.

This rearrangement joins TRBV6-1 to TRBJ2-1, with D maybe TRBD2 (6 bases). V lost 3 bases and J lost 4, with 16 bases in between. CDR1 MNHNS and CDR2 SASEGT come from the germline V gene. The length of the CDR3 is 16 residues. The CDR3 here is CASSDRETGFYNEQFF. The CDR3 DNA reads as TGTGCCAGCAGTGACCGGGAGACCGGGTTTTACAATGAGCAGTTCTTC.

This clone was counted only a few times. The chain carries TRBV7-9 and TRBJ2-2; 8 bases are a match to TRBD1. The CDR3 has 16 residues. V was pared by 5 bases and J by 6 bases, with 11 bases of the junction left unmatched. The germline gives CDR1 SEHNR, CDR2 FQNEAQ (reference sequence). The CDR3 loop reads CASSRERTGWSGELFF. The CDR3 region has the DNA TGTGCCAGCAGCCGCGAGAGGACAGGGTGGTCCGGGGAGCTGTTTTTT.

V is TRBV5-1 and J is TRBJ2-7; TRBD2 matches 8 bases. The length of the CDR3 is 14 residues. CDR1 and CDR2 (germline): SGHRS, YFSETQ. Losses at the gene ends were 0 bases for V and 6 bases for J; bases not matched to a gene: 5. The CDR3 sequence is CASSLGGRTSEQYF. For the CDR3, the DNA is TGCGCCAGCAGCTTGGGCGGGAGGACCTCCGAGCAGTACTTC.

The gene calls are TRBV19 and TRBJ1-5, with a possible D match to TRBD1 (6 bases). V was clipped by 5 bases and J by 4 bases, with 18 bases between them. CDR3 size: 16 residues. From germline, CDR1 is LNHDA and CDR2 SQIVND (reference sequence). This chain's CDR3 is CASSPRVGGGNQPQHF. CDR3 coding DNA: TGTGCCAGTAGTCCTCGGGTTGGGGGCGGAAATCAGCCCCAGCATTTT.

Here the CDR3 reads CASSESGTSTDTQYF. DNA of the CDR3: TGCGCCAGCAGTGAGTCAGGGACTAGCACAGATACGCAGTATTTT. The chain employs TRBV10-1 and TRBJ2-3, with D possibly being TRBD2 (6 bases). The CDR3 has 15 residues. From germline, CDR1 is WNHNN and CDR2 SYGVQD (reference sequence). With 0 bases removed from V and 0 bases from J, the gap between germline ends came to 7 bases.

The chain links TRBV18 to TRBJ1-5, with 10 bases aligning to TRBD1. This CDR3 has 16 amino acids. J gave up 4 bases and V 0 bases, and 3 bases lay outside the gene matches. Germline V gives CDR1 KGHSH, CDR2 LQKENI. The chain's CDR3 is CASSPPLGQGNQPQHF. The CDR3 nucleotides are TGTGCCAGCTCACCACCGTTGGGACAGGGGAATCAGCCCCAGCATTTT. Filled out from reference TRBV18 and TRBJ1-5, the complete variable domain reads NAGVMQNPRHLVRRRGQEARLRCSPMKGHSHVYWYRQLPEEGLKFMVYLQKENIIDESGMPKERFSAEFPKEGPSILRIQQVVRGDSAAYFCASSPPLGQGNQPQHFGDGTRLSIL.

The CDR3 region has the DNA TGCGCCAGCAGCCTCCTGACTAGCGGGACCACAGATACGCAGTATTTT. Amino acid sequence: CASSLLTSGTTDTQYF. This chain joins TRBV5-1 and TRBJ2-3, with 11 bases fitting TRBD2. With V trimmed by 4 bases and J by 2 bases, 6 bases remained unmatched. The CDR3 length is 16 residues. Germline V gene sequence: CDR1 SGHRS, CDR2 YFSETQ.

The chain employs TRBV3-1 (or the pseudogene TRBV3-2) and TRBJ2-7; TRBD1 is a possible D gene (6 bases). V lost 4 bases, J lost 2 bases, and 9 bases lay in between. Germline lookup yields CDR1 LGHDT and CDR2 YNNKEL (reference sequence). The CDR3 is made up of 13 amino acids. This CDR3 reads CASSLDRAYEQYF. CDR3 coding DNA: TGTGCCAGCAGCCTGGACAGAGCCTACGAGCAGTACTTC.

The chain uses TRBV24-1 and TRBJ2-2, with D possibly matching TRBD2 (5 bases). Germline V gene lookup returns CDR1 KGHDR and CDR2 SFDVKD. With 5 bases removed from V and 1 base from J, the gap between germline ends came to 7 bases. This CDR3 contains 14 residues. The CDR3 loop is CATSGGRNTGELFF. In DNA, the CDR3 is TGTGCCACCAGTGGAGGGAGGAACACCGGGGAGCTGTTTTTT.

The rearrangement uses TRBV28 and TRBJ1-2; 7 bases align to TRBD1. J lost 3 bases, V lost 4 bases, and 5 bases had no gene match. CDR1 is MDHEN, CDR2 SYDVKM, per germline. The CDR3 is 14 residues long. CDR3 DNA sequence: TGTGCCAGCAGTTCCCCCGACAGGGACTATGGCTACACCTTC. Encoded protein: CASSSPDRDYGYTF.

V and J are TRBV15 and TRBJ2-7; maybe TRBD2 (5 bases). This CDR3 contains 13 residues. Germline assignment: CDR1 LNHNV and CDR2 YYDKDF (reference sequence). V lost 6 bases and J lost 3, with 12 bases in between. The CDR3 here is CATSGGRGYEQYF. CDR3 nucleotides: TGTGCCACCAGTGGAGGCCGGGGCTACGAGCAGTACTTC.

The chain has TRBV28 and TRBJ2-7; 15 bases are shared with TRBD2. CDR1 is MDHEN and CDR2 is SYDVKM in the germline V gene. The CDR3 extends over 19 amino acids. V shed 4 bases and J 0 bases; nucleotides not matched to a gene: 10. The CDR3 bases are TGTGCCAGCAGTTCGCCGGGACTAGCGGGAGGAATTAGCTCCTACGAGCAGTACTTC. Translated: CASSSPGLAGGISSYEQYF.

This clone has only a few counts. The chain joins TRBV5-1 to TRBJ2-2; 9 positions agree with TRBD2. The CDR3 contains 16 residues. The germline V gene has CDR1 SGHRS and CDR2 YFSETQ. V shed 1 base, J shed 4 bases, and the junction held 5 bases outside the gene matches. CDR3 nucleotides: TGCGCCAGCAGCTTGTTGCGGGAGGGGCGCACCGGGGAGCTGTTTTTT. Protein sequence: CASSLLREGRTGELFF. Complete variable domain (other parts from reference TRBV5-1 and TRBJ2-2): KAGVTQTPRYLIKTRGQQVTLSCSPISGHRSVSWYQQTPGQGLQFLFEYFSETQRNKGNFPGRFSGRQFSNSRSEMNVSTLELGDSALYLCASSLLREGRTGELFFGEGSRLTVL.

This chain connects TRBV5-1 to TRBJ2-2, with 9 positions matching TRBD1. The V segment lost 4 bases and the J segment 0 bases; nucleotides outside the gene matches: 1. Germline V gene sequence: CDR1 SGHRS, CDR2 YFSETQ. The CDR3 totals 15 residues. The CDR3 DNA is TGCGCCAGCAGCGGGGACAGGGCGAACACCGGGGAGCTGTTTTTT. This translates into CASSGDRANTGELFF.

This rearrangement joins TRBV9 to TRBJ2-3, with 9 positions matching TRBD2. J was trimmed by 0 bases and V by 7 bases; bases with no gene match: 3. The CDR3 runs 14 residues. Germline V CDR1 and CDR2: SGDLS, YYNGEE. CDR3 bases: TGTGCCAGCCTGAGCGGGAGGAGCACAGATACGCAGTATTTT. It is translated as CASLSGRSTDTQYF.

The chain has TRBV5-6 and TRBJ2-7, with D unclear. Trimming took off 6 bases at V and 3 bases at J, with 7 bases between the two ends. Germline CDR1 reads SGHDT; CDR2 reads YYEEEE. The CDR3 is made up of 11 amino acids. Written as DNA, the CDR3 is TGTGCCAGCACCTCTAGCTACGAGCAGTACTTC. This codes for CASTSSYEQYF.

The chain employs TRBV28 and TRBJ2-2, with TRBD1 matching over 9 bases. Germline V lookup: CDR1 MDHEN, CDR2 SYDVKM. This CDR3 spans 18 amino acids. V lost 6 bases, J lost 0 bases, and 11 bases stayed unmatched. The CDR3 protein is CASRPGTGRGANTGELFF. The CDR3, as DNA: TGTGCCAGCAGACCGGGGACAGGGAGAGGGGCGAACACCGGGGAGCTGTTTTTT.

The chain carries TRBV9 and TRBJ1-3, with 7 bases matching TRBD1. Germline values: CDR1 SGDLS, CDR2 YYNGEE. V shed 1 base and J 4 bases; nucleotides not matched to a gene: 8. The CDR3 runs to 16 residues. The CDR3 loop reads CASSVSGGSSGNTIYF. The DNA for the CDR3 is TGTGCCAGCAGCGTATCAGGGGGATCTTCGGGAAACACCATATATTTT.

This clone was seen more than once but under ten times. V usage is TRBV6-4 and J usage is TRBJ1-5; perhaps TRBD1 as D (5 bases). Germline CDR1 is MRHNA and CDR2 is SNTAGT. The CDR3 extends over 15 amino acids. Trimming left V 4 bases short and J 3 bases short, with 13 bases between. The CDR3 DNA reads as TGTGCCAGCAGTGCCTCGGGGGGATACAATCAGCCCCAGCATTTT. It translates to CASSASGGYNQPQHF.

The chain has TRBV5-1 and TRBJ2-7, with a weak D call TRBD1 (6 bases). The length of the CDR3 is 14 residues. Trimming pared 4 bases from V and 0 bases from J, leaving 11 bases between. Germline CDR1 is SGHRS and CDR2 is YFSETQ. The CDR3 region is CASSAGQFSYEQYF. The CDR3 coding sequence is TGCGCCAGCAGCGCCGGACAGTTCTCCTACGAGCAGTACTTC.

V usage is TRBV10-1 and J usage is TRBJ2-7; D is possibly TRBD2 (7 bases). The germline gives CDR1 WNHNN, CDR2 SYGVQD (reference sequence). The V gene lost 11 bases and the J gene lost 0 bases, with 11 bases spanning the gap. This CDR3 region has 12 residues. The CDR3 spells CAWGGGSYEQYF. CDR3 in DNA: TGCGCCTGGGGGGGCGGCTCCTACGAGCAGTACTTC.

The J gene is TRBJ1-3, the V gene TRBV7-8; D gene uncertain. Trimming stripped 3 bases from V and 0 bases from J, with 9 bases between. The CDR3 is made up of 15 amino acids. The germline gives CDR1 SGHVS, CDR2 FQNEAQ. The CDR3 loop is CASSFDTFSGNTIYF. In nucleotides, the CDR3 is TGTGCCAGCAGCTTCGACACCTTCTCTGGAAACACCATATATTTT. Based on the CDR3 plus reference TRBV7-8 and TRBJ1-3, the full variable domain is GAGVSQSPRYKVAKRGQDVALRCDPISGHVSLFWYQQALGQGPEFLTYFQNEAQLDKSGLPSDRFFAERPEGSVSTLKIQRTQQEDSAVYLCASSFDTFSGNTIYFGEGSWLTVV.

The chain couples TRBV6-5 to TRBJ2-5; tentatively, D is TRBD1 (8 bases). Trimming cost V 6 bases and J 4 bases, with 15 bases left between them. The CDR3 runs to 14 residues. The germline CDR1 and CDR2 sequences are MNHEY and SVGAGI. CDR3 in DNA: TGTGCCAGCAGCCCGACAGGGGAGGGAGAGACCCAGTACTTC. It yields the protein CASSPTGEGETQYF.

Here the CDR3 reads CASSATLAGPTDTQYF. The DNA of the CDR3 is TGTGCCAGCAGTGCTACTCTAGCGGGCCCCACAGATACGCAGTATTTT. V and J are TRBV28 and TRBJ2-3; 8 bases fit TRBD2. The CDR3 runs to 16 residues. CDR1 and CDR2 (germline): MDHEN, SYDVKM. After removal of 5 bases from V and 2 bases from J, the junction contained 9 bases not matched to a gene. The full variable domain, its missing parts supplied by reference TRBV28 and TRBJ2-3, is DVKVTQSSRYLVKRTGEKVFLECVQDMDHENMFWYRQDPGLGLRLIYFSYDVKMKEKGDIPEGYSVSREKKERFSLILESASTNQTSMYLCASSATLAGPTDTQYFGPGTRLTVL.

This chain joins TRBV29-1 and TRBJ1-3; D gene unclear. CDR3 length: 12 amino acids. Between the trimmed V and J ends, which lost 4 bases and 4 bases, there was a span of 8 bases. Germline V gene lookup returns CDR1 SQVTM and CDR2 ANQGSEA. The CDR3 nucleotides read TGCAGCGTTGGGGCCTTCGGAAACACCATATATTTT. Translated: CSVGAFGNTIYF. The whole variable domain, remainder taken from reference TRBV29-1 and TRBJ1-3, is SAVISQKPSRDICQRGTSLTIQCQVDSQVTMMFWYRQQPGQSLTLIATANQGSEATYESGFVIDKFPISRPNLTFSTLTVSNMSPEDSSIYLCSVGAFGNTIYFGEGSWLTVV.

The chain links TRBV5-4 to TRBJ1-1; tentative D call: TRBD1 (6 bases). The V gene's germline CDR1 is SGHNT and CDR2 YYREEE (reference sequence). V dropped 5 bases and J dropped 0 bases, with 11 bases sitting between them. The CDR3 totals 14 residues. The CDR3 reads CASRPDRMNTEAFF. In DNA form, the CDR3 reads TGTGCCAGCAGACCGGACAGAATGAACACTGAAGCTTTCTTT.

V usage is TRBV28 and J usage is TRBJ2-1; 8 nucleotides line up with TRBD2. V trimming: 3 bases; J trimming: 2 bases; junction bases outside the gene matches: 3. The CDR3 is 15 residues long. Germline-derived CDR1 and CDR2 are MDHEN and SYDVKM. DNA for the CDR3: TGTGCCAGCAGTTTGACGCGGGAGGCCTACAATGAGCAGTTCTTC. Translated: CASSLTREAYNEQFF.

This clone was observed a single time. The CDR3 spells CASSLIWVAQGSETQYF. Written as DNA, the CDR3 is TGTGCCAGCAGCTTAATATGGGTAGCACAGGGGTCAGAGACCCAGTACTTC. This chain connects TRBV11-2 to TRBJ2-5; 7 bases fit TRBD1. This CDR3 contains 17 residues. Germline trimming cut 2 bases from V and 4 bases from J; bases unmatched to any gene: 13. From germline, CDR1 is SGHAT and CDR2 FQNNGV.

This clone was counted a few times. The CDR3 region has the DNA TGTGCCAGCAGGGAGCAGGGTGTCTATGGCTACACCTTC. Encoded protein: CASREQGVYGYTF. J is TRBJ1-2 and V is TRBV28; TRBD1 might be the D (5 bases). The CDR3 loop spans 13 amino acids. Germline V gene data show CDR1 as MDHEN and CDR2 as SYDVKM. V was cut by 6 bases and J by 4 bases, with 12 bases left in between.

DNA for the CDR3: TGTGCCAGCAGTGAACCCTTCAGGGGATCCCAAGAGACCCAGTACTTC. Translation gives CASSEPFRGSQETQYF. The chain carries TRBV2 and TRBJ2-5, with a weak D call TRBD1 (6 bases). With 2 bases removed from V and 1 base from J, the gap between germline ends came to 14 bases. Germline CDR1 SNHLY, CDR2 FYNNEI. There are 16 residues in the CDR3.

The rearrangement links TRBV3-1 (or the pseudogene TRBV3-2) to TRBJ2-2; 8 bases agree with TRBD2. With V trimmed by 2 bases and J by 2 bases, 7 bases remained unmatched. The CDR3 consists of 17 residues. CDR1 and CDR2 from the germline V gene are LGHDT and YNNKEL (reference sequence). The CDR3 loop reads CASSQLNLAGNTGELFF. As DNA, the CDR3 is TGTGCCAGCAGCCAACTAAACCTAGCGGGTAACACCGGGGAGCTGTTTTTT.

The V gene is TRBV19, the J gene TRBJ2-5; possible D gene TRBD2, 6 bases. Germline CDR1 reads LNHDA; CDR2 reads SQIVND (reference sequence). Trimming removed 8 bases from V and 7 bases from J, with 17 bases in between. The CDR3 sequence is 13 residues long. CDR3 DNA sequence: TGTGCCAGTCGGACTAAAGGTCTCGGGACCCAGTACTTC. Translation gives CASRTKGLGTQYF.